Listed below are T cell receptor beta chains from one sample, sequenced in a study of cytomegalovirus exposure and HLA in healthy donors. Using immunoSEQ multiplex PCR, the repertoire was profiled, and TCRdb retains in-frame clones only, with some absent. The repertoire holds more than 110,000 clones, with 70% to 80% as singletons. The sample comprised PBMCs. Receptors originate from a man between 18 and 35 years old in good health and CMV-seronegative. Each CDR3 is given with its conserved first and last residue. D genes are given only for firm matches. Rows give clone size only sometimes, using once, few, many, or a class for an expanded clone.

size	V	D	J	CDR3	DNA
-	TRBV5-1	TRBD2	TRBJ2-7	CASSFGTSGSYEQYF	TGCGCCAGCAGCTTTGGGACTAGCGGGTCGTACGAGCAGTACTTC
few	TRBV9	TRBD2	TRBJ2-3	CASSLRLAGGTDTQYF	TGTGCCAGCAGCCTTCGACTAGCGGGGGGTACAGATACGCAGTATTTT
-	TRBV18	TRBD2	TRBJ2-7	CASSLLAGGGYEQYF	TGTGCCAGCTCCCTACTAGCGGGAGGGGGGTACGAGCAGTACTTC
-	TRBV7-8	TRBD1	TRBJ1-6	CASSLGDRGSSPLHF	TGTGCCAGCAGCTTAGGAGACAGGGGAAGTTCACCCCTCCACTTT
once	TRBV6-1	TRBD1	TRBJ1-2	CASSVGQEGSYGYTF	TGTGCCAGCAGTGTTGGACAGGAGGGATCTTATGGCTACACCTTC
-	TRBV6-5	-	TRBJ1-4	CASSYAGGVNEKLFF	TGTGCCAGCAGTTACGCGGGGGGGGTCAATGAAAAACTGTTTTTT
-	TRBV19	TRBD1	TRBJ2-3	CASSTGQGSDTQYF	TGTGCCAGTAGTACCGGACAGGGTTCAGATACGCAGTATTTT
-	TRBV10-1	TRBD2	TRBJ2-7	CASSEPPLAGDYGQYF	TGCGCCAGCAGTGAGCCGCCGCTAGCGGGGGACTACGGGCAGTACTTC
-	TRBV7-9	TRBD1	TRBJ2-5	CASSLATGVRWETQYF	TGTGCCAGCAGCTTAGCGACAGGGGTTCGGTGGGAGACCCAGTACTTC
-	TRBV2	-	TRBJ1-2	CASSVQVSWANYGYTF	TGTGCCAGCAGTGTCCAGGTCTCCTGGGCTAACTATGGCTACACCTTC
-	TRBV29-1	TRBD2	TRBJ2-5	CSVEGTSGGNGETQYF	TGCAGCGTTGAGGGGACTAGCGGGGGGAATGGAGAGACCCAGTACTTC
-	TRBV2	-	TRBJ1-4	CASSDRGEKLFF	TGTGCCAGCAGTGATCGGGGGGAAAAACTGTTTTTT
-	TRBV2	-	TRBJ1-4	CASSATGLTNEKLFF	TGTGCCAGCAGCGCTACAGGTCTCACTAATGAAAAACTGTTTTTT
-	TRBV10-3	TRBD1	TRBJ2-7	CAISEEDRGFYEQYF	TGTGCCATCAGTGAGGAGGACAGGGGGTTTTACGAGCAGTACTTC
-	TRBV7-9	TRBD2	TRBJ2-1	CASSLAFLPSGGNEQFF	TGTGCCAGCAGCTTAGCTTTTTTGCCTAGCGGGGGAAATGAGCAGTTCTTC
-	TRBV25-1	-	TRBJ2-5	CASGRPGLETQYF	TGTGCCAGCGGCCGACCCGGACTCGAGACCCAGTACTTC
-	TRBV19	TRBD1	TRBJ1-2	CASTGQGSPPGYGYTF	TGTGCCAGTACGGGACAGGGGTCCCCCCCCGGCTATGGCTACACCTTC
few	TRBV4-1	TRBD1	TRBJ1-5	CASSHRTGGNQPQHF	TGCGCCAGCAGCCACCGGACAGGGGGCAATCAGCCCCAGCATTTT
-	TRBV4-1	-	TRBJ2-7	CASSQAGGAGWEQYF	TGCGCCAGCAGCCAAGCGGGGGGCGCAGGTTGGGAGCAGTACTTC
-	TRBV27	TRBD1	TRBJ2-7	CASSWTGGKEQYF	TGTGCCAGCAGTTGGACAGGGGGAAAGGAGCAGTACTTC
-	TRBV4-1	TRBD2	TRBJ2-1	CASSRVGLAGGRGDEQFF	TGCGCCAGCAGCCGGGTGGGACTAGCGGGAGGCCGGGGGGATGAGCAGTTCTTC
-	TRBV7-8	-	TRBJ1-1	CASLLTGGNTEAFF	TGTGCCAGCCTCCTGACAGGAGGGAACACTGAAGCTTTCTTT